The 20 T cell receptor beta chains reported below all come from one sample, sequenced in a study of shared clonotypes between healthy human individuals. Profiled with immunoSEQ multiplex PCR; TCRdb holds only in-frame clones, not every one. The data hold about 610,000 clones, with about 96% observed a single time. Material for sequencing was naive CD4+ T cells sorted from blood. Described subset: CD45RA+ positively selected. The receptors stem from a woman aged 25 to 39 in good health.

This chain connects TRBV30 to TRBJ2-3; maybe TRBD2 (6 bases). The germline V and J ends were trimmed by 2 bases and 0 bases, with 12 bases remaining between them. The CDR3 has 15 amino acids. Germline CDR1 and CDR2: GTSNPN and SVGIG (reference sequence). In DNA, the CDR3 is TGTGCCTGGAGTAACCTAGCGACTAGCACAGATACGCAGTATTTT. It specifies CAWSNLATSTDTQYF.

As DNA, the CDR3 is TGTGCCAGCAAGCGGGACACAGATACGCAGTATTTT. Its translation: CASKRDTDTQYF. This rearrangement joins TRBV2 to TRBJ2-3; 7 nucleotides agree with TRBD2. The V gene end was trimmed by 7 bases and the J gene end by 2 bases; junction bases not matched to a gene: 0. Germline V gene data show CDR1 as SNHLY and CDR2 as FYNNEI. CDR3 length equals 12 residues.

J is TRBJ2-2 and V is TRBV7-9, with 7 bases matching TRBD2. The CDR3 contains 16 residues. Germline CDR1 reads SEHNR; CDR2 reads FQNEAQ (reference sequence). V dropped 4 bases and J dropped 13; count of bases not matched to a gene: 18. Here the CDR3 reads CASSSAILAGLLGLFF. The CDR3 DNA follows: TGTGCCAGCAGCTCAGCGATCTTAGCGGGTTTACTGGGGCTGTTTTTT. The whole variable domain, remainder taken from reference TRBV7-9 and TRBJ2-2, is DTGVSQNPRHKITKRGQNVTFRCDPISEHNRLYWYRQTLGQGPEFLTYFQNEAQLEKSRLLSDRFSAERPKGSFSTLEIQRTEQGDSAMYLCASSSAILAGLLGLFFGEGSRLTVL.

The chain uses TRBV7-2 and TRBJ2-7, with D possibly being TRBD2 (5 bases). The CDR3 totals 14 residues. Germline V gene sequence: CDR1 SGHTA, CDR2 FQGNSA. With 1 base removed from V and 7 bases from J, the gap between germline ends came to 14 bases. The CDR3 loop is CASSLGIVTGEQYF. The CDR3 coding sequence is TGTGCCAGCAGCTTAGGTATAGTTACGGGGGAGCAGTACTTC.

This rearrangement joins TRBV19 to TRBJ2-7; no clear D. The CDR3 length is 12 residues. Trimming removed 6 bases at V and 4 bases at J, with 10 bases between. The V gene's germline CDR1 is LNHDA and CDR2 SQIVND (reference sequence). The CDR3 is CASSPRRYEQYF. CDR3 coding DNA: TGTGCCAGTAGCCCCAGACGTTACGAGCAGTACTTC.

The chain uses TRBV5-4 and TRBJ2-7; no clear D gene. The CDR3 length is 11 residues. In germline, CDR1 is SGHNT, CDR2 YYREEE (reference sequence). Trimming took 1 base from V and 3 from J, leaving 2 bases between them. This CDR3 is CASSLYYEQYF. CDR3 in DNA: TGTGCCAGCAGCTTGTACTACGAGCAGTACTTC.

V usage is TRBV2 and J usage is TRBJ2-1; D is possibly TRBD1 or TRBD2 (5 bases each). The ends were cut back, 1 base at V and 6 bases at J, with 16 bases in the middle. Per the germline V gene, CDR1 is SNHLY and CDR2 is FYNNEI. The CDR3 is made up of 16 amino acids. Here the CDR3 DNA reads TGTGCCAGCAGTGAAGAATTGCTAGTTGGGGGCAATGAGCAGTTCTTC. This gives the protein CASSEELLVGGNEQFF.

The chain has TRBV27 and TRBJ2-2; TRBD2 agrees at 9 bases. V lost 7 bases, J lost 8 bases, and 14 bases stayed unmatched. CDR1 MNHEY and CDR2 SMNVEV come from the germline V gene (reference sequence). This CDR3 region has 16 residues. This CDR3 is CASTTRGSGSSGELFF. The CDR3 DNA is TGTGCCAGCACTACACGGGGTAGCGGGAGCTCAGGGGAGCTGTTTTTT.

The chain uses TRBV11-3 and TRBJ2-7, with TRBD2 matching 10 bases. Germline V gene lookup returns CDR1 SGHNT and CDR2 YENEEA. This CDR3 contains 15 residues. The V and J ends lost 6 bases and 0 bases, in that order; junction bases with no gene match: 5. The CDR3, as DNA: TGTGCCAGCAGTACTAGCGGGACTATCTCCTACGAGCAGTACTTC. It is translated as CASSTSGTISYEQYF.

This clone was seen a single time. The rearrangement links TRBV28 to TRBJ2-7; 13 bases line up with TRBD2. Trimming at V came to 4 bases and at J to 4 bases, leaving 10 bases not matched to a gene. The CDR3 loop spans 17 amino acids. The germline gives CDR1 MDHEN, CDR2 SYDVKM. CDR3 bases: TGTGCCAGCAGTTCAAATCGCGGACTAGCGGGAGTGTACGAGCAGTACTTC. It yields the protein CASSSNRGLAGVYEQYF.

The V gene is TRBV10-2, the J gene TRBJ2-4, with 7 nucleotides matching TRBD1. From germline, CDR1 is WSHSY and CDR2 SAAADI. Trimming took 8 bases from V and 6 from J; bases not matched to a gene: 4. This CDR3 is 12 amino acids long. The DNA for the CDR3 is TGCGCCAGCCAGGGGGATGGAAACATTCAGTACTTC. Its protein product is CASQGDGNIQYF.

The CDR3 loop reads CATSRLGNTIYF. The CDR3 nucleotides are TGTGCCACCAGCAGATTAGGAAACACCATATATTTT. This chain links TRBV15 with TRBJ1-3; D is uncertain. The CDR3 is 12 residues long. The V end was cut by 2 bases, the J end by 4 bases, with 3 bases between. Germline V gene sequence: CDR1 LNHNV, CDR2 YYDKDF (reference sequence).

The V gene is TRBV11-2, the J gene TRBJ1-1; 7 nucleotides align to TRBD1. The germline V gene encodes CDR1 SGHAT and CDR2 FQNNGV. The CDR3 is made up of 14 amino acids. Trimming at V came to 5 bases and at J to 1 base, leaving 4 bases not matched to a gene. The CDR3 reads CASSRQGGNTEAFF. The CDR3, as DNA: TGTGCCAGCAGCCGACAGGGAGGGAACACTGAAGCTTTCTTT.

There are a few counts of this clone. The chain carries TRBV28 and TRBJ1-1; D not resolved. Germline V gene lookup returns CDR1 MDHEN and CDR2 SYDVKM. The CDR3 consists of 13 residues. V was clipped by 4 bases and J by 2 bases, with 8 bases between them. CDR3 DNA: TGTGCCAGCAGTTCTCTACCTAACACTGAAGCTTTCTTT. This codes for CASSSLPNTEAFF.

This rearrangement joins TRBV5-1 to TRBJ2-3, with 8 bases lining up with TRBD1. With V trimmed by 0 bases and J by 5 bases, 5 bases remained unmatched. The CDR3 consists of 15 residues. Germline V gene lookup returns CDR1 SGHRS and CDR2 YFSETQ. CDR3 loop: CASSLADRARDTQYF. In DNA, the CDR3 is TGCGCCAGCAGCTTGGCGGACAGGGCGAGAGATACGCAGTATTTT.

J is TRBJ2-5 and V is TRBV6-1, with D unresolved. CDR1 MNHNS and CDR2 SASEGT come from the germline V gene. The CDR3 covers 11 residues. The V and J ends lost 5 bases and 7 bases respectively, with 8 bases between them. CDR3 in DNA: TGTGCCAGCAGTACCCGGGTGACCCAGTACTTC. It specifies CASSTRVTQYF.

V is TRBV5-6 and J is TRBJ2-5, with D hard to call. V shed 2 bases and J shed 2 bases, with 16 bases lying between them. The CDR3 runs 16 residues. CDR1 SGHDT and CDR2 YYEEEE come from the germline V gene. In nucleotides, the CDR3 is TGTGCCAGCAGCTTAGAGGTCTGGACGGAACAAGAGACCCAGTACTTC. Translation gives CASSLEVWTEQETQYF.

The chain recombines TRBV6-5 with TRBJ2-1; tentative D call: TRBD2 (6 bases). CDR1 and CDR2 from the germline V gene are MNHEY and SVGAGI. Between the trimmed V and J ends, which lost 5 bases and 6 bases, there was a span of 14 bases. The CDR3 is 14 amino acids. The CDR3 loop reads CASSKGLRGNEQFF. Here the CDR3 DNA reads TGTGCCAGCAGTAAGGGACTCCGCGGCAATGAGCAGTTCTTC.

The chain couples TRBV5-6 to TRBJ1-5; TRBD1 matches 12 bases. Germline CDR1 reads SGHDT; CDR2 reads YYEEEE. V lost 4 bases and J lost 7; bases outside the gene matches: 3. This CDR3 is 14 amino acids long. The CDR3 loop reads CASSRGQGAQPQHF. CDR3 DNA: TGTGCCAGCAGCAGGGGACAGGGGGCCCAGCCCCAGCATTTT.

CDR3 nucleotides: TGTGCCAGCAGCTCAACTGCTGGAAACATTCAGTACTTC. It encodes CASSSTAGNIQYF. The chain has TRBV7-2 and TRBJ2-4; D gene uncertain. The CDR3 totals 13 residues. The V gene's germline CDR1 is SGHTA and CDR2 FQGNSA. V lost 4 bases, J lost 6 bases, and 10 bases lay in between.